Presented here are 32 T cell receptor beta chains from one specimen sequenced in a study of blood T cell repertoires in COVID-19. Sequencing used immunoSEQ multiplex PCR; TCRdb keeps in-frame clones, though not all of them. The data hold 200,000 to 250,000 clones, with roughly 88% observed a single time. Sequencing input: peripheral blood. The receptors were gathered from a man in his forties or fifties with active or convalescent COVID-19.

The gene calls are TRBV18 and TRBJ1-2; D is ambiguous. CDR1 and CDR2 (germline): KGHSH, LQKENI. This CDR3 contains 15 residues. Trimming removed 3 bases at V and 7 bases at J, with 18 bases between. This CDR3 reads CASSPLGLMESGYTF. The CDR3 nucleotides are TGTGCCAGCTCACCTTTGGGTCTGATGGAGAGTGGCTACACCTTC. Full variable domain (outside the CDR3, taken from reference TRBV18 and TRBJ1-2): NAGVMQNPRHLVRRRGQEARLRCSPMKGHSHVYWYRQLPEEGLKFMVYLQKENIIDESGMPKERFSAEFPKEGPSILRIQQVVRGDSAAYFCASSPLGLMESGYTFGSGTRLTVV.

The rearrangement links TRBV20-1 to TRBJ2-1, with 7 bases that match TRBD2. CDR3 length equals 11 residues. In germline, CDR1 is DFQATT, CDR2 SNEGSKA (reference sequence). V was pared by 5 bases and J by 9 bases, with 4 bases of the junction left unmatched. This CDR3 reads CSAPLATEQFF. CDR3 nucleotide sequence: TGCAGTGCTCCACTAGCGACTGAGCAGTTCTTC.

This clone came up once. This sequence joins TRBV5-1 and TRBJ2-3, with TRBD2 identical over 14 bases. The CDR3 spans 18 residues. The trim removed 4 bases at V and 3 bases at J, leaving 10 bases unmatched. From germline, CDR1 is SGHRS and CDR2 YFSETQ. Here the CDR3 reads CASSPGLAGGVRTDTQYF. CDR3 sequence (DNA): TGCGCCAGCAGCCCCGGACTAGCGGGAGGCGTTCGGACAGATACGCAGTATTTT.

The V call is TRBV9, the J call TRBJ1-1; 7 nucleotides line up with TRBD1. Per germline, CDR1 SGDLS and CDR2 YYNGEE. This CDR3 has 15 residues. The J segment lost 4 bases and the V segment lost 2 bases, leaving 8 bases of the junction unmatched. The CDR3, as DNA: TGTGCCAGCAGCGTCCAGACAGGGACTCCCACTGAAGCTTTCTTT. Its translation: CASSVQTGTPTEAFF.

This chain uses TRBV9 with TRBJ2-3, with 10 nucleotides matching TRBD2. CDR3 length: 18 amino acids. V lost 3 bases, J lost 0 bases, and 10 bases stayed unmatched. The germline V gene encodes CDR1 SGDLS and CDR2 YYNGEE. The CDR3 loop reads CASSGSGGGFHSTDTQYF. The CDR3 nucleotides read TGTGCCAGCAGCGGCAGCGGGGGGGGTTTCCATAGCACAGATACGCAGTATTTT.

A single count supports this clone. This rearrangement joins TRBV30 to TRBJ1-2; a possible D gene is TRBD1 (6 bases). Per the germline V gene, CDR1 is GTSNPN and CDR2 is SVGIG (reference sequence). V lost 2 bases, J lost 8 bases, and 21 bases lay in between. This CDR3 has 15 residues. The CDR3 sequence is CAWSQGSRGWRGYTF. CDR3 nucleotides: TGTGCCTGGAGTCAAGGGTCCAGGGGATGGCGGGGCTACACCTTC. Full variable domain (missing parts from reference TRBV30 and TRBJ1-2): SQTIHQWPATLVQPVGSPLSLECTVEGTSNPNLYWYRQAAGRGLQLLFYSVGIGQISSEVPQNLSASRPQDRQFILSSKKLLLSDSGFYLCAWSQGSRGWRGYTFGSGTRLTVV.

This chain connects TRBV28 to TRBJ2-3; a weak D match, TRBD1 (6 bases). The CDR3 covers 13 residues. Germline CDR1 is MDHEN and CDR2 is SYDVKM. Trimming left V 8 bases short and J 1 base short, with 10 bases between. CDR3 residues: CASHNRGTDTQYF. CDR3 nucleotide sequence: TGTGCCAGCCACAACAGGGGCACAGATACGCAGTATTTT.

This clone appeared once. The rearrangement joins TRBV5-6 to TRBJ2-7; D is possibly TRBD2 (7 bases). This CDR3 has 13 residues. From germline, CDR1 is SGHDT and CDR2 YYEEEE. V was shortened by 7 bases and J by 6 bases, with 17 bases between the two germline ends. CDR3 region: CASHPGEGGEQYF. CDR3 nucleotide sequence: TGTGCCAGCCACCCAGGGGAGGGAGGCGAGCAGTACTTC.

This clone has only one observation. This chain joins TRBV7-9 and TRBJ1-1; D may be TRBD1 (5 bases). This CDR3 has 15 residues. V shed 7 bases and J shed 4 bases, with 19 bases lying between them. Germline values: CDR1 SEHNR, CDR2 FQNEAQ (reference sequence). CDR3 in amino acids: CASTPLEGKITEAFF. CDR3 in DNA: TGTGCCAGCACCCCCCTGGAGGGGAAGATCACTGAAGCTTTCTTT.

This chain joins TRBV28 and TRBJ2-5; 8 bases align to TRBD2. The CDR3 runs 14 residues. The V segment lost 2 bases and the J segment 5 bases; nucleotides outside the gene matches: 4. Germline V gene lookup returns CDR1 MDHEN and CDR2 SYDVKM. The DNA of the CDR3 is TGTGCCAGCAGTTTAGCGGGGGGCCGGGAGACCCAGTACTTC. Translating it yields CASSLAGGRETQYF.

This clone was seen a single time. The chain is built from TRBV21-1 and TRBJ1-5. TRBV21-1 is deemed a pseudogene. This CDR3 region has 17 residues. DNA of the CDR3: TGTGCCAGCGGGGGACTTGGGCAGGAGGGGTACGATCAGCCCCAGCATTTT. It encodes CASGGLGQEGYDQPQHF.

V and J are TRBV19 and TRBJ2-7; a possible D gene is TRBD2 (5 bases). CDR1 and CDR2 from the germline V gene are LNHDA and SQIVND (reference sequence). Deletions cut 5 bases from V and 5 bases from J, with 22 bases between. The CDR3 totals 16 residues. The CDR3 spells CASSQIHQLDMDEQYF. The CDR3 nucleotides are TGTGCCAGTAGTCAAATTCATCAACTAGATATGGACGAGCAGTACTTC. Looking up the rest from reference TRBV19 and TRBJ2-7 gives the full variable domain: DGGITQSPKYLFRKEGQNVTLSCEQNLNHDAMYWYRQDPGQGLRLIYYSQIVNDFQKGDIAEGYSVSREKKESFPLTVTSAQKNPTAFYLCASSQIHQLDMDEQYFGPGTRLTVT.

The sample holds a few counts of this clone. The chain employs TRBV23-1 and TRBJ2-2; 7 nucleotides line up with TRBD1. TRBV23-1 carries the ORF label, with uncertain function. V lost 0 bases and J lost 3; bases outside the gene matches: 7. CDR3 length: 17 amino acids. Written as DNA, the CDR3 is TGCGCCAGCAGTCAATCGTTAGGCGACAGGGACACCGGGGAGCTGTTTTTT. This encodes CASSQSLGDRDTGELFF.

The V and J genes are TRBV25-1 and TRBJ1-2; TRBD1 matches 9 bases. CDR3 size: 14 residues. CDR1 is MGHDK, CDR2 SYGVNS, per germline. J lost 6 bases, V lost 3 bases, and 5 bases had no gene match. The CDR3 reads CASSEAGQGNGYTF. CDR3 nucleotide sequence: TGTGCCAGCAGTGAGGCGGGACAGGGTAATGGCTACACCTTC.

This chain joins TRBV18 and TRBJ2-7; D is undetermined. Germline values: CDR1 KGHSH, CDR2 LQKENI. CDR3 length: 17 amino acids. V was pared by 1 base and J by 0 bases, with 16 bases between. Written as DNA, the CDR3 is TGTGCCAGCTCACCACGGGTGGTGTACAGTAGCTCCTACGAGCAGTACTTC. Its protein is CASSPRVVYSSSYEQYF.

CDR3 in amino acids: CASSSRDRNYEQYF. Here the CDR3 DNA reads TGTGCCAGCAGCTCCCGGGACAGGAACTACGAGCAGTACTTC. The chain employs TRBV7-9 and TRBJ2-7; TRBD1 aligns across 8 bases. Germline values: CDR1 SEHNR, CDR2 FQNEAQ (reference sequence). CDR3 size: 14 residues. The ends lost 4 bases at V and 3 bases at J; junction bases unmatched: 5.

This chain joins TRBV7-8 and TRBJ1-6, with D uncertain. Germline V CDR1 and CDR2: SGHVS, FQNEAQ. V was clipped by 5 bases and J by 5 bases, with 13 bases between them. There are 15 residues in the CDR3. CDR3 loop: CASSRGRADNSPLHF. CDR3 coding DNA: TGTGCCAGCAGCAGAGGGAGGGCGGATAATTCACCCCTCCACTTT.

V is TRBV9 and J is TRBJ2-6; a weak D match, TRBD1 (6 bases). Germline CDR1 is SGDLS and CDR2 is YYNGEE. Trimming pared 4 bases from V and 1 base from J, leaving 9 bases between. This CDR3 is built from 15 residues. In nucleotides, the CDR3 is TGTGCCAGCAGCTCAAGGGGGTCTGGGGCCAACGTCCTGACTTTC. Translation gives CASSSRGSGANVLTF.

The V call is TRBV2, the J call TRBJ1-1; D uncertain. Germline loops: CDR1 SNHLY, CDR2 FYNNEI. This CDR3 is 13 amino acids long. Between the trimmed V and J ends, which lost 4 bases and 2 bases, there was a span of 8 bases. CDR3 protein: CASSGYSNTEAFF. The CDR3 nucleotides read TGTGCCAGCAGTGGCTACAGTAACACTGAAGCTTTCTTT.

J is TRBJ2-5 and V is TRBV6-5; D remains ambiguous. V was pared by 5 bases and J by 3 bases, with 10 bases between. Germline CDR1 reads MNHEY; CDR2 reads SVGAGI. The CDR3 extends over 13 amino acids. The CDR3 reads CASSPHAKETQYF. The DNA of the CDR3 is TGTGCCAGCAGTCCGCACGCTAAAGAGACCCAGTACTTC.

V and J are TRBV5-6 and TRBJ1-2, with 9 bases fitting TRBD1. CDR3 length: 13 residues. CDR1 is SGHDT, CDR2 YYEEEE, per germline. V dropped 4 bases and J dropped 4; count of bases not matched to a gene: 2. In nucleotides, the CDR3 is TGTGCCAGCAGCCCGGACAGGGGCTATGGCTACACCTTC. This sequence encodes CASSPDRGYGYTF.

Many counts were recorded for this clone. The chain is built from TRBV12-1 and TRBJ2-3; the table names TRBD2, a call not compared with the DNA. TRBV12-1 is an annotated pseudogene. The CDR3 spans 16 residues. The CDR3 protein is CASSLRFPTSTDTQYF. The CDR3 region has the DNA TGTGCCAGCAGCTTGAGATTCCCCACTAGCACAGATACGCAGTATTTT.

This chain uses TRBV6-6 with TRBJ2-1, with TRBD2 matching over 7 bases. This CDR3 contains 15 residues. CDR1 MNHNY and CDR2 SVGAGI come from the germline V gene (reference sequence). V lost 0 bases and J lost 7; bases outside the gene matches: 6. The CDR3 sequence is CASSYSGGSQNEQFF. Written as DNA, the CDR3 is TGTGCCAGCAGTTACTCTGGCGGGAGCCAAAATGAGCAGTTCTTC.

The chain is built from TRBV19 and TRBJ1-5; no reliable D call. V was clipped by 3 bases and J by 0 bases, with 18 bases between them. The CDR3 totals 18 residues. The germline CDR1 and CDR2 sequences are LNHDA and SQIVND (reference sequence). CDR3 DNA sequence: TGTGCCAGTAGTATCAAGGAGATTTTCTATTATAGCAATCAGCCCCAGCATTTT. As protein: CASSIKEIFYYSNQPQHF.

This clone was seen only a few times. The rearrangement joins TRBV2 to TRBJ1-2; a weak D match, TRBD1 (6 bases). This CDR3 has 12 residues. V lost 6 bases and J 2 bases, leaving 7 bases between the germline ends. Germline assignment: CDR1 SNHLY and CDR2 FYNNEI. The CDR3 sequence: CASRGANYGYTF. CDR3 DNA sequence: TGTGCCAGCAGGGGGGCCAACTATGGCTACACCTTC.

The rearrangement links TRBV28 to TRBJ1-2; a possible D gene is TRBD1 (6 bases). This CDR3 contains 16 residues. Germline V gene sequence: CDR1 MDHEN, CDR2 SYDVKM. V gave up 2 bases and J gave up 7 bases, with 20 bases separating them. The CDR3 here is CASSLPLAGAVGGYTF. CDR3 nucleotides: TGTGCCAGCAGTTTACCCCTGGCAGGGGCGGTAGGTGGCTACACCTTC.

V usage is TRBV19 and J usage is TRBJ1-2; 9 bases agree with TRBD1. After removal of 6 bases from V and 7 bases from J, the junction contained 6 bases not matched to a gene. CDR1 is LNHDA, CDR2 SQIVND, per germline (reference sequence). This CDR3 spans 13 amino acids. The CDR3 region has the DNA TGTGCCAGTAGCTCACAGGGGGCGATTGGCTACACCTTC. Translated, it gives CASSSQGAIGYTF.

The J gene is TRBJ1-2, the V gene TRBV4-1, with TRBD1 identical over 11 bases. The V gene end was trimmed by 3 bases and the J gene end by 7 bases; junction bases not matched to a gene: 10. Germline CDR1 reads MGHRA; CDR2 reads YSYEKL. The CDR3 has 16 residues. CDR3 region: CASSQMRGQGVPGYTF. CDR3 sequence (DNA): TGCGCCAGCAGCCAGATGCGGGGACAGGGGGTCCCTGGCTACACCTTC.

This clone has a single count. The CDR3 DNA is TGTGCCAGCAGCTCCCGGGACTGGCCCTACGAGCAGTACGTC. Protein sequence: CASSSRDWPYEQYV. The rearrangement links TRBV28 to TRBJ2-7; tentative D call: TRBD2 (6 bases). CDR1 and CDR2 from the germline V gene are MDHEN and SYDVKM. CDR3 length equals 14 residues. V lost 6 bases and J lost 2, with 14 bases in between.

This clone turned up a few times. The chain links TRBV2 to TRBJ1-4; TRBD1 is a possible D gene (6 bases). This CDR3 has 14 amino acids. Trimming removed 5 bases at V and 4 bases at J, with 11 bases between. The germline gives CDR1 SNHLY, CDR2 FYNNEI. The CDR3 is CASSHRVINEKLFF. The CDR3, as DNA: TGTGCCAGCAGTCACAGGGTTATTAATGAAAAACTGTTTTTT.

The sample holds one count of this clone. V usage is TRBV3-1 (or the pseudogene TRBV3-2) and J usage is TRBJ1-5; maybe TRBD1 (5 bases). The V gene's germline CDR1 is LGHDT and CDR2 YNNKEL (reference sequence). Trimming stripped 3 bases from V and 0 bases from J, with 12 bases between. This CDR3 has 16 amino acids. The CDR3 reads CASSQAGWGSNQPQHF. CDR3 nucleotides: TGTGCCAGCAGCCAGGCAGGGTGGGGTAGCAATCAGCCCCAGCATTTT.

The chain recombines TRBV10-3 with TRBJ1-1; D might be TRBD1 (5 bases). With 11 bases removed from V and 1 base from J, the gap between germline ends came to 14 bases. Germline-derived CDR1 and CDR2 are ENHRY and SYGVKD. This CDR3 comprises 13 residues. The CDR3 is CAGKGQQNTEAFF. The CDR3 DNA follows: TGTGCCGGGAAGGGGCAGCAGAACACTGAAGCTTTCTTT.